This T cell receptor beta chain was recovered during a study of regulatory T cells in long-lasting Graves disease (dated by TCRdb to the early 2020s). Regarding the complete study: Newly diagnosed Graves' disease patients had taken antithyroid drugs for less than 3 months. Patients with persistent Graves' disease were compared with patients with newly diagnosed Graves' disease using TCR sequencing and RNA sequencing of peripheral blood. The study took place in China and was registered as a clinical trial. A total of roughly 33 samples underwent TCR sequencing: about 13 from persistent and roughly 20 from newly diagnosed Graves' disease patients. The research as a whole found: Patients with persistent disease shared more public clonotypes (around 2,500) than newly diagnosed patients did (about 970). Lower TCR Shannon entropy and fewer highly expanded clones were observed in persistent Graves' disease patients than in newly diagnosed patients, which suggested clonal expansion. The authors noted that the small sample size was a limitation that may lower accuracy. Preferential use of TRBV28, TRBJ1-2 and TRBJ2-5 was observed in persistent disease, whereas TRBV20-1 and TRBJ2-1 were favored in newly diagnosed disease. Sequencing and analysis were limited to the TCR beta chain. The study examined only peripheral blood because the primary lesion, thyroid tissue, could not be accessed.

Read against the paper, the sample's time point label means: newly diagnosed GD, antithyroid drugs for less than 3 months. For both TCR sequencing and RNA sequencing, RNA was extracted from PBMCs in TRIzol. Graves' disease was diagnosed according to American Thyroid Association guidelines. Patients for the study were recruited at an endocrinology department in Xi'an, China. From each patient, about 8.9 milliliters of peripheral blood was collected into an EDTA anticoagulant tube. Ficoll Paque Plus density gradient separation was used to isolate PBMCs, and no further T cell sorting was done. An Agilent 2100 Bioanalyzer and agarose gel were used to check RNA quality, while a NanoDrop 2000 measured RNA concentration. This clonotype was seen ten or more times. No antigen is known for it. The sample holds no much larger clone one base away, and base qualities are not on file. Library construction relied on multiplex PCR. These reads were obtained on an Illumina HiSeq 4000. TCR beta libraries were built with iRepertoire HTBI primers and Arm-PCR amplification of CDR3 regions. Before sequencing, the PCR products underwent gel purification. Regarding the original processing steps: A total of fewer than 70 TRBV and 14 TRBJ segments were identified across samples and were used for gene usage analysis of CDR3 amino acid clonotypes. Filtered high-quality paired reads were merged into contigs using COPE and FqMerger. BLAST was used to align contigs to IMGT TRBV, TRBD and TRBJ reference genes, with CDR3 defined following IMGT. Clonotypes above 0.1% frequency were classified as highly expanded clones. Shannon entropy served as the measure of repertoire diversity, while the Gini coefficient captured V-J evenness. A clonotype was considered public if more than one individual shared it. TCRdb reworked the public reads: Q25 trimming with fastp, MiXCR clone assembly, productive beta chains retained. Identical CDR3 protein sequences are pooled into one entry, listed with their most common genes and DNA. The V and J calls here are based on TCRdb, not the publication. The sample contains hundreds of thousands of distinct CDR3 sequences, roughly 15% of them found a single time. The top ten constitute 22% of the sample.

CDR1 is given as MDHEN and CDR2 as SYDVKM, both from the germline V gene. The cysteine opens and the phenylalanine closes a CDR3 of 14 amino acids. The kept DNA is CDR3 alone, 42 bases in frame from the first base. V is pared back by 11 bases and J by 8 bases, with 22 bases lying between the germline termini. The sample here was peripheral blood mononuclear cells (PBMCs), taken at new diagnosis, from a patient treated with antithyroid drugs. Rearrangement joined TRBV28 to TRBJ2-1, with TRBD2 perhaps the D gene, on 5 matching bases. The TCR was taken from a female donor with Graves disease. The nucleotide sequence is given as TGTGCCGCAACCCGGTGGAGGAAGTACGATGAGCAGTTCTTC. Its protein is CAATRWRKYDEQFF.